The next 20 T cell receptor beta chains were all read from a single sample in a study of blood T cell repertoires in COVID-19. This table comes from immunoSEQ multiplex PCR, and its TCRdb copy is limited to in-frame clones, with some not included. The sample consists of around 97,000 clones, just under 90% of them appearing once. Specimen: peripheral blood. These receptors came from a human donor in a cohort sampled during active COVID-19.

The V and J genes are TRBV2 and TRBJ2-1, with TRBD1 matching 7 bases. Losses at the gene ends were 9 bases for V and 4 bases for J; bases not matched to a gene: 9. The CDR3 length is 14 residues. CDR1 is SNHLY and CDR2 is FYNNEI in the germline V gene. CDR3 amino acids: CASDRVGAYNEQFF. DNA for the CDR3: TGTGCCAGTGACAGGGTAGGGGCATACAATGAGCAGTTCTTC.

This clone was detected a few times. The V call is TRBV6-1, the J call TRBJ1-1, with D possibly matching TRBD1 (5 bases). V was trimmed by 3 bases and J by 1 base, leaving 9 bases between them. The CDR3 length is 14 residues. Germline CDR1 is MNHNS and CDR2 is SASEGT. The CDR3 coding sequence is TGTGCCAGCAGTGATGACAGACCGAACACTGAAGCTTTCTTT. Translated, it gives CASSDDRPNTEAFF.

The chain combines TRBV7-9 with TRBJ2-3; D possibly corresponds to TRBD2 (5 bases). This CDR3 is 11 amino acids long. With 8 bases removed from V and 5 bases from J, the gap between germline ends came to 8 bases. Germline V CDR1 and CDR2: SEHNR, FQNEAQ (reference sequence). As DNA, the CDR3 is TGTGCCAGCGTCGGGGTAGATACGCAGTATTTT. It translates to CASVGVDTQYF.

This clone was detected only once. V and J are TRBV4-1 and TRBJ2-1, with TRBD2 matching over 11 bases. In germline, CDR1 is MGHRA, CDR2 YSYEKL. The V segment lost 7 bases and the J segment 7 bases; nucleotides outside the gene matches: 6. The length of the CDR3 is 14 residues. For the CDR3, the DNA is TGCGCCAGCAATAGCGGGAGGGCCAGTAATGAGCAGTTCTTC. Translation: CASNSGRASNEQFF.

This chain links TRBV6-6 with TRBJ1-1, with unresolved D. The CDR3 contains 12 residues. The V and J ends lost 2 bases and 4 bases respectively, with 5 bases between them. Looked up from germline, CDR1 is MNHNY and CDR2 is SVGAGI (reference sequence). The CDR3 here is CASSYEGTEAFF. The CDR3 bases are TGTGCCAGCAGTTACGAGGGCACTGAAGCTTTCTTT.

The chain joins TRBV7-6 to TRBJ2-5; no firm D call. Germline V lookup: CDR1 SGHVS, CDR2 FNYEAQ. V shed 1 base and J shed 5 bases, with 14 bases lying between them. The CDR3 has 15 residues. The DNA of the CDR3 is TGTGCCAGCAGCTTAGGTGTATCACCACGGGAGACCCAGTACTTC. It codes for CASSLGVSPRETQYF.

The chain couples TRBV10-2 to TRBJ2-1, with D tentatively TRBD1 (6 bases). Per germline, CDR1 WSHSY and CDR2 SAAADI. Trimming removed 8 bases at V and 0 bases at J, with 11 bases between. The CDR3 is 14 amino acids. CDR3 in amino acids: CASRPGASYNEQFF. The DNA for the CDR3 is TGCGCCAGCCGCCCAGGGGCCTCCTACAATGAGCAGTTCTTC.

V usage is TRBV19 and J usage is TRBJ2-7, with D maybe TRBD2 (5 bases). The CDR3 extends over 14 amino acids. Germline V gene data show CDR1 as LNHDA and CDR2 as SQIVND (reference sequence). With 1 base removed from V and 3 bases from J, the gap between germline ends came to 10 bases. The CDR3 region is CASSIGLGDYEQYF. DNA for the CDR3: TGTGCCAGTAGTATAGGATTGGGAGACTACGAGCAGTACTTC.

The genes are TRBV29-1 and TRBJ1-2; a possible D gene is TRBD1 (5 bases). The CDR3 covers 14 residues. V was clipped by 1 base and J by 2 bases, with 11 bases between them. The germline CDR1 and CDR2 sequences are SQVTM and ANQGSEA. DNA of the CDR3: TGCAGCGTTGAAGTGGCCAGGGCGAACTATGGCTACACCTTC. This encodes CSVEVARANYGYTF.

The V gene is TRBV27, the J gene TRBJ1-4; 7 bases match TRBD1. The CDR3 covers 16 residues. The trim removed 5 bases at V and 7 bases at J, leaving 13 bases unmatched. CDR1 and CDR2 (germline): MNHEY, SMNVEV (reference sequence). CDR3 loop: CASSLQKQGRSEKLFF. CDR3 coding DNA: TGTGCCAGCAGTCTCCAAAAACAGGGGAGAAGTGAAAAACTGTTTTTT.

Here the CDR3 reads CASSLAGTWDTQYF. The CDR3 DNA sequence: TGTGCCAGCAGTTTAGCGGGAACTTGGGATACGCAGTATTTT. The chain recombines TRBV28 with TRBJ2-3, with D possibly being TRBD2 (6 bases). Germline assignment: CDR1 MDHEN and CDR2 SYDVKM. Between the trimmed V and J ends, which lost 2 bases and 6 bases, there was a span of 12 bases. The CDR3 sequence is 14 residues long.

The CDR3 protein is CASSQTSLSTDTQYF. The CDR3 DNA is TGTGCCAGCAGCCAAACTAGCCTCAGCACAGATACGCAGTATTTT. This chain joins TRBV3-1 (or the pseudogene TRBV3-2) and TRBJ2-3; D is possibly TRBD2 (6 bases). CDR1 and CDR2 (germline): LGHDT, YNNKEL (reference sequence). The V end lost 2 bases, the J end lost 0 bases, and 9 bases lay between the germline ends. The CDR3 consists of 15 residues.

This chain joins TRBV5-5 and TRBJ2-7; TRBD2 aligns across 14 bases. V dropped 2 bases and J dropped 5; count of bases not matched to a gene: 6. This CDR3 comprises 16 residues. Germline V gene lookup returns CDR1 SGHKS and CDR2 YYEKEE (reference sequence). The CDR3 is CASSLWTSGRRNEQYF. The CDR3 coding sequence is TGTGCCAGCAGCTTATGGACTAGCGGGAGGCGGAACGAGCAGTACTTC.

The chain recombines TRBV12-3 or TRBV12-4 with TRBJ1-1, with D unresolved. This CDR3 contains 11 residues. V gave up 1 base and J gave up 9 bases, with 6 bases separating them. DNA for the CDR3: TGTGCCAGCAGTTTAGGCGGGAAAGCTTTCTTT. The encoded protein is CASSLGGKAFF.

The chain joins TRBV27 to TRBJ1-2; 8 bases map to TRBD1. Germline V gene sequence: CDR1 MNHEY, CDR2 SMNVEV (reference sequence). The CDR3 extends over 14 amino acids. J was trimmed by 4 bases and V by 0 bases; bases with no gene match: 1. The CDR3 is CASSLSGTGYGYTF. CDR3 nucleotides: TGTGCCAGCAGTTTATCGGGGACAGGCTATGGCTACACCTTC.

The chain links TRBV6-5 to TRBJ2-7; no definite D call. The ends were cut back, 4 bases at V and 0 bases at J, with 4 bases in the middle. The CDR3 is 12 residues long. Germline loops: CDR1 MNHEY, CDR2 SVGAGI. The CDR3 loop reads CASSSNSYEQYF. The CDR3, as DNA: TGTGCCAGCAGTTCAAACTCCTACGAGCAGTACTTC.

This chain uses TRBV4-1 with TRBJ2-7; TRBD2 agrees at 7 bases. The CDR3 extends over 15 amino acids. Germline-derived CDR1 and CDR2 are MGHRA and YSYEKL. Trimming at V came to 3 bases and at J to 3 bases, leaving 8 bases not matched to a gene. The CDR3 region has the DNA TGCGCCAGCAGCCATGACGGGACTATATACTACGAGCAGTACTTC. This translates into CASSHDGTIYYEQYF.

This rearrangement joins TRBV4-3 to TRBJ1-1; tentative D call: TRBD1 (5 bases). The CDR3 is 15 amino acids. The V gene lost 0 bases and the J gene lost 1 base, with 9 bases spanning the gap. Germline lookup yields CDR1 LGHNA and CDR2 YSLEER. CDR3 DNA: TGCGCCAGCAGCCAAGACCCAGGGTGGAACACTGAAGCTTTCTTT. Protein sequence: CASSQDPGWNTEAFF.

The chain couples TRBV20-1 to TRBJ1-1, with D unresolved. Germline V gene lookup returns CDR1 DFQATT and CDR2 SNEGSKA (reference sequence). The length of the CDR3 is 14 residues. Deletions cut 3 bases from V and 4 bases from J, with 15 bases between. CDR3 bases: TGCAGTGCTAGTCCCTGGGAGGGTAGCACTGAAGCTTTCTTT. Translating gives CSASPWEGSTEAFF.

J is TRBJ2-3 and V is TRBV28; no firm D call. Trimming shortened V by 3 bases and J by 10 bases, and 8 bases separated the two germline ends. The CDR3 length is 11 residues. Looked up from germline, CDR1 is MDHEN and CDR2 is SYDVKM. The CDR3 DNA is TGTGCCAGCAGTTTGGGCATGTCGCAGTATTTT. It encodes CASSLGMSQYF.